The 16 T cell receptor beta chains below all came from one sample that was sequenced in a study of blood T cell repertoires in COVID-19. Repertoires were generated with immunoSEQ multiplex PCR, while TCRdb's copy carries only in-frame clones and drops some. Here the sample spans about 320,000 clones, about 84% being singletons. The sample comprised peripheral blood. The receptors shown here come from a woman between 50 and 59 years old with acute or convalescent COVID-19.

The rearrangement links TRBV3-1 (or the pseudogene TRBV3-2) to TRBJ2-7; 8 bases align to TRBD2. The germline CDR1 and CDR2 sequences are LGHDT and YNNKEL (reference sequence). Unmatched junction bases numbered 8, after V lost 6 bases and J lost 4 bases. The CDR3 is 14 residues long. CDR3 sequence reads: CASRESGSSYEQYF. The CDR3 DNA reads TGTGCCAGCAGAGAAAGCGGGAGCTCTTACGAGCAGTACTTC.

The J gene is TRBJ1-5, the V gene TRBV7-9, with 8 bases fitting TRBD1. With 1 base clipped from V and 2 bases from J, the junction kept 1 base outside the gene matches. This CDR3 is built from 15 residues. CDR1 is SEHNR and CDR2 is FQNEAQ in the germline V gene (reference sequence). The CDR3 loop reads CASSLEDRGNQPQHF. The CDR3 nucleotides read TGTGCCAGCAGCTTAGAGGACAGGGGCAATCAGCCCCAGCATTTT.

The rearrangement links TRBV12-3 or TRBV12-4 to TRBJ1-1; D is unresolved. CDR3 size: 12 residues. The V gene lost 3 bases and the J gene lost 3 bases, with 5 bases spanning the gap. The CDR3 loop is CASSFGDTEAFF. The CDR3 nucleotides are TGTGCCAGCAGTTTCGGGGACACTGAAGCTTTCTTT.

V gene TRBV4-2 combines with J gene TRBJ2-2; 7 bases fit TRBD2. Unmatched junction bases numbered 11, after V lost 1 base and J lost 6 bases. This CDR3 has 17 amino acids. Germline assignment: CDR1 LGHNA and CDR2 YNFKEQ. CDR3 nucleotide sequence: TGTGCCAGCAGCCAAGTGGGAGGGCGATGGGCCGCCGGGGAGCTGTTTTTT. This sequence encodes CASSQVGGRWAAGELFF.

The chain carries TRBV24-1 and TRBJ1-2, with 8 bases aligning to TRBD1. The CDR3 covers 15 residues. The V gene's germline CDR1 is KGHDR and CDR2 SFDVKD. The V segment lost 7 bases and the J segment 1 base; nucleotides outside the gene matches: 7. CDR3 coding DNA: TGTGCCACCAGGGCGACAGGGGATTATAACTATGGCTACACCTTC. Translation gives CATRATGDYNYGYTF.

V gene TRBV18 combines with J gene TRBJ1-1; no definite D call. Trimming pared 6 bases from V and 5 bases from J, leaving 22 bases between. The CDR3 spans 16 residues. In germline, CDR1 is KGHSH, CDR2 LQKENI. DNA for the CDR3: TGTGCCAGCTCCCCCACCCCACTATCCACGGCAACTGAAGCTTTCTTT. Its protein is CASSPTPLSTATEAFF.

The V and J genes are TRBV7-9 and TRBJ2-7; 8 bases match TRBD1. The CDR3 consists of 18 residues. V was clipped by 4 bases and J by 1 base; unmatched bases: 15. In germline, CDR1 is SEHNR, CDR2 FQNEAQ (reference sequence). Written as DNA, the CDR3 is TGTGCCAGCAGCTCCCAGCGTACAGGACAGGGAATATCCTACGAGCAGTACTTC. The encoded protein is CASSSQRTGQGISYEQYF.

This chain links TRBV24-1 with TRBJ2-1; 12 bases agree with TRBD2. Trimming at V came to 4 bases and at J to 7 bases, leaving 13 bases not matched to a gene. The germline CDR1 and CDR2 sequences are KGHDR and SFDVKD. This CDR3 region has 18 residues. The CDR3 sequence: CATSDPLPGTSGWNEQFF. The CDR3 DNA follows: TGTGCCACCAGTGACCCTTTACCCGGGACTAGCGGGTGGAATGAGCAGTTCTTC.

The chain recombines TRBV7-9 with TRBJ2-1; 8 bases align to TRBD2. V was clipped by 9 bases and J by 7 bases; unmatched bases: 11. The CDR3 is 14 residues long. Germline CDR1 SEHNR, CDR2 FQNEAQ (reference sequence). The CDR3 is CASTLAGSWNEQFF. Written as DNA, the CDR3 is TGTGCCAGTACATTAGCGGGGAGTTGGAATGAGCAGTTCTTC.

The chain joins TRBV7-2 to TRBJ2-7; D is possibly TRBD1 (6 bases). Between the trimmed V and J ends, which lost 5 bases and 0 bases, there was a span of 17 bases. Germline assignment: CDR1 SGHTA and CDR2 FQGNSA. The CDR3 is 16 residues long. CDR3 nucleotide sequence: TGTGCCAGCAGCCAAACCTGGGGCAGGGGCTCCTACGAGCAGTACTTC. Translated: CASSQTWGRGSYEQYF.

V and J are TRBV5-1 and TRBJ1-2; weak D call: TRBD1 (5 bases). CDR3 length: 13 residues. V lost 4 bases and J lost 4, with 11 bases in between. Germline V lookup: CDR1 SGHRS, CDR2 YFSETQ. CDR3 region: CASSPDTSYGYTF. In nucleotides, the CDR3 is TGCGCCAGCAGCCCGGACACAAGCTATGGCTACACCTTC.

The V and J genes are TRBV6-5 and TRBJ2-1, with TRBD2 identical over 7 bases. This CDR3 has 12 residues. The V and J ends lost 4 bases and 14 bases, in that order; junction bases with no gene match: 8. In germline, CDR1 is MNHEY, CDR2 SVGAGI. CDR3 nucleotides: TGTGCCAGCAGTTTTGTTCGTGGACTAGAGTTCTTC. Protein product: CASSFVRGLEFF.

CDR3 coding DNA: TGTGCCAGCAGTTCGTACCGGGGGAACACAGATACGCAGTATTTT. Its protein is CASSSYRGNTDTQYF. This chain joins TRBV27 and TRBJ2-3, with D possibly being TRBD2 (6 bases). With 4 bases removed from V and 2 bases from J, the gap between germline ends came to 13 bases. This CDR3 region has 15 residues. From germline, CDR1 is MNHEY and CDR2 SMNVEV (reference sequence).

The rearrangement links TRBV11-2 to TRBJ2-1, with 14 positions matching TRBD2. In germline, CDR1 is SGHAT, CDR2 FQNNGV. Trimming cost V 9 bases and J 8 bases; bases outside gene matches: 12. This CDR3 contains 16 residues. In DNA form, the CDR3 reads TGTGCCAGTGAACTAAGAGGGACTAGCGGGAGTGATGAGCAGTTCTTC. Translated: CASELRGTSGSDEQFF. Complete variable domain (other parts from reference TRBV11-2 and TRBJ2-1): EAGVAQSPRYKIIEKRQSVAFWCNPISGHATLYWYQQILGQGPKLLIQFQNNGVVDDSQLPKDRFSAERLKGVDSTLKIQPAKLEDSAVYLCASELRGTSGSDEQFFGPGTRLTVL.

The chain recombines TRBV4-3 with TRBJ1-1; possible D gene TRBD1, 6 bases. CDR1 and CDR2 from the germline V gene are LGHNA and YSLEER. V dropped 1 base and J dropped 3 bases, with 12 bases sitting between them. The CDR3 extends over 15 amino acids. Here the CDR3 reads CASSQAQGWDTEAFF. Written as DNA, the CDR3 is TGCGCCAGCAGCCAAGCACAGGGTTGGGACACTGAAGCTTTCTTT.

This clone appeared a single time. J is TRBJ1-4 and V is TRBV5-1, with 9 nucleotides matching TRBD1. This CDR3 contains 15 residues. After removal of 0 bases from V and 8 bases from J, the junction contained 5 bases not matched to a gene. Germline loops: CDR1 SGHRS, CDR2 YFSETQ. The CDR3 spells CASSLVTGGYEKLFF. The CDR3 nucleotides read TGCGCCAGCAGCTTGGTAACAGGGGGCTACGAAAAACTGTTTTTT.